Listed here are 18 T cell receptor beta chains from one sample, sequenced in a study of metastatic and nonmetastatic thyroid tumors. Not a single patient had been given any form of treatment at any point before undergoing thyroid surgery. TCRdb reprocessed the PCR reads using MiXCR. The profile shows about 39,000 clones, more than 15% of them singletons. The sample comprised blood. The receptors originated from a female donor with papillary thyroid cancer or a benign thyroid nodule (not recorded which). Some clones in this sample may be carry-over from other donors' samples.

This clone was found many times. The chain links TRBV6-2 or TRBV6-3 to TRBJ2-1, with 13 nucleotides matching TRBD2. From germline, CDR1 is MNHEY and CDR2 SVGEGT. Unmatched junction bases numbered 9, after V lost 6 bases and J lost 7 bases. The CDR3 extends over 16 amino acids. The CDR3 reads CASRAAGTSGKNEQFF. The CDR3 nucleotides are TGTGCCAGCAGGGCAGCCGGGACTAGCGGGAAGAATGAGCAGTTCTTC.

By sample share, this clone is medium-sized (0.01 to 0.1%). The chain links TRBV7-9 to TRBJ2-7; the match to TRBD2 covers 11 bases. J gave up 3 bases and V 5 bases, and 9 bases lay outside the gene matches. The CDR3 spans 16 residues. The germline V gene encodes CDR1 SEHNR and CDR2 FQNEAQ (reference sequence). The CDR3 nucleotides read TGTGCCAGCAGCCCTGGGACTAGCGGTGAGAACTACGAGCAGTACTTC. It specifies CASSPGTSGENYEQYF.

In its sample, this clone was seen many times. The chain is built from TRBV28 and TRBJ2-7; D gene unclear. Germline CDR1 is MDHEN and CDR2 is SYDVKM. CDR3 size: 12 residues. The V end was cut by 6 bases, the J end by 1 base, with 7 bases between. The CDR3 here is CASSLPSYEQYF. Here the CDR3 DNA reads TGTGCCAGCAGCTTGCCTTCCTACGAGCAGTACTTC.

The sample holds a few counts of this clone. The V and J genes are TRBV12-3 or TRBV12-4 and TRBJ2-3; D is ambiguous. The CDR3 loop spans 16 amino acids. Trimming removed 7 bases at V and 0 bases at J, with 17 bases between. CDR3 DNA: TGTGCCAGCATCCCCCTGATGGCTATCAGCACAGATACGCAGTATTTT. Residues: CASIPLMAISTDTQYF.

This clone came up many times. The rearrangement uses TRBV19 and TRBJ2-7; maybe TRBD1 (6 bases). Germline V lookup: CDR1 LNHDA, CDR2 SQIVND (reference sequence). V was shortened by 3 bases and J by 5 bases, with 20 bases between the two germline ends. The length of the CDR3 is 16 residues. The CDR3 sequence: CASSIVSVWPGDEQYF. DNA of the CDR3: TGTGCCAGTAGTATTGTTTCTGTATGGCCAGGGGACGAGCAGTACTTC.

This clone was detected only a few times. The V and J genes are TRBV12-3 or TRBV12-4 and TRBJ2-6, with D unclear. This CDR3 is built from 15 residues. Trimming removed 6 bases from V and 2 bases from J, with 11 bases in between. The CDR3 spells CASSRYITGANVLTF. Written as DNA, the CDR3 is TGTGCCAGCAGCCGATACATTACTGGGGCCAACGTCCTGACTTTC.

This clone was seen at least ten times. The chain couples TRBV6-1 to TRBJ2-2, with unresolved D. Trimming removed 6 bases at V and 2 bases at J, with 19 bases between. The length of the CDR3 is 17 residues. CDR1 and CDR2 (germline): MNHNS, SASEGT. The CDR3 loop reads CASRPTLRVLNTGELFF. CDR3 bases: TGTGCCAGCAGACCTACACTCCGGGTCCTTAACACCGGGGAGCTGTTTTTT.

This clone was recorded a few times. One base away lies a much larger clone, so this may be a sequencing read error. Other DNA sequences in this sample translate to the same CDR3. The chain couples TRBV20-1 to TRBJ2-7, with TRBD2 identical over 9 bases. Losses at the gene ends were 3 bases for V and 0 bases for J; bases not matched to a gene: 12. The CDR3 has 17 amino acids. Germline CDR1 is DFQATT and CDR2 is SNEGSKA (reference sequence). CDR3 DNA: TGCAGTGCTAGGTCTTCTAGCGGGGCGCCGAGCTCCTACGAGCAGTACTTC. As protein: CSARSSSGAPSSYEQYF.

The chain joins TRBV18 to TRBJ2-5; TRBD1 or TRBD2 may be the D gene (5 bases each). Deletions cut 5 bases from V and 7 bases from J, with 17 bases between. This CDR3 contains 14 residues. Germline V gene lookup returns CDR1 KGHSH and CDR2 LQKENI. This CDR3 is CASSGQGAVVTQYF. For the CDR3, the DNA is TGTGCCAGCTCAGGCCAGGGAGCGGTAGTGACCCAGTACTTC.

This clone has a handful of counts. It may be a read error: a sequence one base away is much more abundant. The rearrangement joins TRBV6-5 to TRBJ2-1, with D tentatively TRBD1 (5 bases). Germline V lookup: CDR1 MNHEY, CDR2 SVGAGI. CDR3 length: 15 amino acids. V was clipped by 4 bases and J by 9 bases, with 19 bases between them. As DNA, the CDR3 is TGTGCCAGCAGTTCAGCAGGGATCCCACCTTCTGAGCAGTTCTTC. It specifies CASSSAGIPPSEQFF.

This clone was found many times. The chain couples TRBV11-3 to TRBJ2-1; D gene uncertain. Germline V CDR1 and CDR2: SGHNT, YENEEA. V was clipped by 0 bases and J by 7 bases, with 16 bases between them. The CDR3 spans 16 residues. CDR3 DNA sequence: TGTGCCAGCAGCTTAGAAAGGTCTCCCTCACTGAATGAGCAGTTCTTC. It encodes CASSLERSPSLNEQFF.

Details on this clone: At one end, the junction sequence differs from germline, possibly due to a read error. The rearrangement joins TRBV11-2 to TRBJ2-1; 10 nucleotides agree with TRBD2. This CDR3 has 16 amino acids. Germline values: CDR1 SGHAT, CDR2 FQNNGV. The CDR3: CASSLEASGGANDQFF. In DNA form, the CDR3 reads TGTGCCAGCAGCTTAGAAGCCAGCGGGGGGGCCAATGATCAGTTCTTC.

In regard to this clone: One junction end disagrees with the germline gene, perhaps due to a read error. The CDR3 coding sequence is TGTACCAGCAGCGTATTCAGCACAGATACGCAGTATTTT. As protein: CTSSVFSTDTQYF. The J gene is TRBJ2-3, the V gene TRBV9, with D unclear. The V gene's germline CDR1 is SGDLS and CDR2 YYNGEE. CDR3 size: 13 residues.

The DNA of the CDR3 is TGTGCCAGCAGTTTACTGGTTGCTAGCACAGATACGCAGTATTTT. This codes for CASSLLVASTDTQYF. V usage is TRBV28 and J usage is TRBJ2-3; D is unclear. V shed 2 bases and J shed 0 bases, with 9 bases lying between them. CDR1 and CDR2 from the germline V gene are MDHEN and SYDVKM. This CDR3 has 15 amino acids.

In this sample, this clone turned up many times. V gene TRBV27 combines with J gene TRBJ2-2, with TRBD2 matching 8 bases. Germline CDR1 reads MNHEY; CDR2 reads SMNVEV (reference sequence). Trimming removed 4 bases from V and 2 bases from J; junction bases left unmatched: 3. The CDR3 extends over 15 amino acids. Here the CDR3 reads CASSSSGRNTGELFF. The CDR3 DNA is TGTGCCAGCAGTTCCAGCGGGAGAAACACCGGGGAGCTGTTTTTT.

This clone has a count of ten or more. The rearrangement uses TRBV19 and TRBJ2-3; TRBD1 matches 8 bases. Trimming cost V 6 bases and J 14 bases; bases outside gene matches: 10. Germline CDR1 reads LNHDA; CDR2 reads SQIVND (reference sequence). The CDR3 covers 12 residues. CDR3 DNA: TGTGCCAGTAGCAACACAGGGGGAAAAGGGTATTTT. Translation gives CASSNTGGKGYF.

Judged by abundance, this clone is medium-sized. This chain connects TRBV6-2 or TRBV6-3 to TRBJ2-5, with a tentative D call TRBD2 (5 bases). The V and J ends lost 0 bases and 0 bases respectively, with 17 bases between them. Per germline, CDR1 MNHEY and CDR2 SVGEGT. The CDR3 contains 18 residues. The CDR3 DNA follows: TGTGCCAGCAGTTACTCGACTACGTTGGCGGGCCACCAAGAGACCCAGTACTTC. It is translated as CASSYSTTLAGHQETQYF.

As regards this clone: This may arise from a read error, as a much more abundant clone is one base away. The V and J genes are TRBV20-1 and TRBJ2-5; no firm D call. V lost 3 bases and J lost 3, with 17 bases in between. This CDR3 has 15 amino acids. CDR1 and CDR2 (germline): DFQATT, SNEGSKA (reference sequence). CDR3 bases: TGCAGTGCTAGTGCGTGTTCTCTCCTTAAAGAGACCCAGTACTTC. Its translation is CSASACSLLKETQYF.